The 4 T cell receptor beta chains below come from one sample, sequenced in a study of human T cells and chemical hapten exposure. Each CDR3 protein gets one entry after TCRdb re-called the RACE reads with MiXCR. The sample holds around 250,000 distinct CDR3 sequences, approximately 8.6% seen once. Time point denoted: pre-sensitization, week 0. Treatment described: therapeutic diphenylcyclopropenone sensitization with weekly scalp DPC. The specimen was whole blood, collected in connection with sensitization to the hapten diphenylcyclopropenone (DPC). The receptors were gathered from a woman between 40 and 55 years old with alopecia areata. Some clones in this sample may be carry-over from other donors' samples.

CDR3 coding DNA: TGTGCCAGCAGCCCCGCCCGGGACCTCTACAATGAGCAGTTCTTC. Protein: CASSPARDLYNEQFF. The chain carries TRBV7-2 and TRBJ2-1, with D possibly called TRBD1 or TRBD2 (5 bases each). Germline CDR1 and CDR2: SGHTA and FQGNSA. This CDR3 contains 15 residues. The V end lost 5 bases, the J end lost 3 bases, and 14 bases lay between the germline ends.

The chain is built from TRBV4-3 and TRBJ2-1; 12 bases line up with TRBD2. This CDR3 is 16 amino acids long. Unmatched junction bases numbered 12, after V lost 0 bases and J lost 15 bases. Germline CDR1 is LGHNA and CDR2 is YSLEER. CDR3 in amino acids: CASSQDFALAGGRRFF. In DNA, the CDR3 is TGCGCCAGCAGCCAAGATTTTGCACTAGCGGGAGGACGTCGGTTCTTC.

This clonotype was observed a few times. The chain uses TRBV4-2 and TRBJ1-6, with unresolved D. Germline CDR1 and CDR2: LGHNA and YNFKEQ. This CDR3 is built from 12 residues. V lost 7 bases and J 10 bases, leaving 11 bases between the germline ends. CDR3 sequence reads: CASNSLVSPLHF. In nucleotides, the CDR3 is TGTGCCAGCAATTCTCTGGTCTCACCCCTCCACTTT.

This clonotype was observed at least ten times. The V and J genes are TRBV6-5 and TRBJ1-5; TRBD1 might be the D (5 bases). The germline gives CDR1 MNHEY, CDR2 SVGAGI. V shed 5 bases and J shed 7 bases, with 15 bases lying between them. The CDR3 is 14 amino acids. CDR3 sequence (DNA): TGTGCCAGCAGTGGCGGGGGAATTTGGCAGCCCCAGCATTTT. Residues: CASSGGGIWQPQHF.